These 32 T cell receptor beta chains share one sample of origin, sequenced in a study of cytomegalovirus exposure and HLA in healthy donors. Both 60 Vbeta primers and 13 Jbeta primers went into the PCR. Some clones are missing from TCRdb's copy, which holds only in-frame ones; the method was immunoSEQ multiplex PCR. The data show 150,000 to 200,000 clones, 70% to 90% seen once. The source material was PBMCs. All receptors come from a woman in her 50s in good health and CMV-seronegative.

The chain is built from TRBV9 and TRBJ2-7; 7 bases are shared with TRBD2. The germline V gene has CDR1 SGDLS and CDR2 YYNGEE. CDR3 size: 15 residues. The J segment lost 3 bases and the V segment lost 1 base, leaving 7 bases of the junction unmatched. The CDR3 DNA is TGTGCCAGCAGCGTACAGGGTTCGGGAGGCTACGAGCAGTACTTC. As protein: CASSVQGSGGYEQYF.

This clone was counted a few times. This chain links TRBV29-1 with TRBJ1-2; no firm D call. This CDR3 is 12 amino acids long. Trimming cost V 4 bases and J 0 bases, with 6 bases left between them. Germline V gene sequence: CDR1 SQVTM, CDR2 ANQGSEA. CDR3 sequence: CSVAGSNYGYTF. For the CDR3, the DNA is TGCAGCGTTGCAGGTTCTAACTATGGCTACACCTTC. The full variable domain, its missing parts supplied by reference TRBV29-1 and TRBJ1-2, is SAVISQKPSRDICQRGTSLTIQCQVDSQVTMMFWYRQQPGQSLTLIATANQGSEATYESGFVIDKFPISRPNLTFSTLTVSNMSPEDSSIYLCSVAGSNYGYTFGSGTRLTVV.

The V and J genes are TRBV19 and TRBJ1-1; 9 positions match TRBD1. V was clipped by 7 bases and J by 2 bases; unmatched bases: 5. The CDR3 is 14 amino acids. From germline, CDR1 is LNHDA and CDR2 SQIVND (reference sequence). The CDR3 loop is CASTRDRANTEAFF. The CDR3 DNA is TGTGCCAGTACCCGGGACAGGGCTAACACTGAAGCTTTCTTT.

In this sample, this clone turned up a few times. The rearrangement uses TRBV18 and TRBJ1-5; D is ambiguous. V lost 2 bases and J 1 base, leaving 15 bases between the germline ends. The CDR3 loop spans 17 amino acids. In germline, CDR1 is KGHSH, CDR2 LQKENI. In DNA, the CDR3 is TGTGCCAGCTCACCAAAGTATGGAGCATCGAGCAATCAGCCCCAGCATTTT. This codes for CASSPKYGASSNQPQHF.

This clone was seen more than once but under ten times. The CDR3 is CASSFGLPSGGYTF. CDR3 bases: TGTGCCAGCAGTTTTGGCCTCCCGTCGGGGGGCTACACCTTC. The rearrangement joins TRBV28 to TRBJ1-2; D is uncertain. This CDR3 comprises 14 residues. Trimming removed 3 bases at V and 8 bases at J, with 16 bases between. Germline loops: CDR1 MDHEN, CDR2 SYDVKM.

The rearrangement links TRBV6-1 to TRBJ2-2; TRBD2 is a possible D gene (5 bases). Deletions cut 3 bases from V and 3 bases from J, with 14 bases between. CDR1 and CDR2 (germline): MNHNS, SASEGT. The CDR3 has 16 amino acids. CDR3 in amino acids: CASSDARAGDTGELFF. CDR3 sequence (DNA): TGTGCCAGCAGTGACGCCCGGGCCGGGGACACCGGGGAGCTGTTTTTT.

V gene TRBV29-1 combines with J gene TRBJ1-1; 10 positions agree with TRBD1. Germline V gene data show CDR1 as SQVTM and CDR2 as ANQGSEA. This CDR3 is built from 14 residues. The ends lost 6 bases at V and 0 bases at J; junction bases unmatched: 4. For the CDR3, the DNA is TGCAGCGTCCAGGACAGGGGGGTGAACACTGAAGCTTTCTTT. Protein: CSVQDRGVNTEAFF.

This rearrangement joins TRBV18 to TRBJ1-5; maybe TRBD1 (5 bases). Germline values: CDR1 KGHSH, CDR2 LQKENI. Trimming pared 4 bases from V and 0 bases from J, leaving 13 bases between. The CDR3 length is 16 residues. CDR3 DNA sequence: TGTGCCAGCTCACTGGGCAGGGCTTATAGCAATCAGCCCCAGCATTTT. This encodes CASSLGRAYSNQPQHF.

This CDR3 is CASSFQVNTEAFF. DNA for the CDR3: TGCGCCAGCAGCTTTCAGGTTAACACTGAAGCTTTCTTT. The chain joins TRBV5-1 to TRBJ1-1; D unresolved. The germline V and J ends were trimmed by 2 bases and 2 bases, with 7 bases remaining between them. CDR1 and CDR2 (germline): SGHRS, YFSETQ. This CDR3 has 13 residues.

The CDR3 DNA sequence: TGTGCCAGCAGTTCGGTGAGGCGGGGGAACACCGGGGAGCTGTTTTTT. Translated, it gives CASSSVRRGNTGELFF. The V gene is TRBV28, the J gene TRBJ2-2, with D possibly matching TRBD2 (6 bases). The CDR3 runs 16 residues. In germline, CDR1 is MDHEN, CDR2 SYDVKM. V lost 4 bases, J lost 1 base, and 13 bases lay in between.

This clone was observed a single time. V is TRBV2 and J is TRBJ1-5; 9 nucleotides match TRBD1. The CDR3 contains 17 residues. V shed 3 bases, J shed 2 bases, and the junction held 8 bases outside the gene matches. Germline CDR1 and CDR2: SNHLY and FYNNEI. The CDR3 loop reads CASSDLGQGYGNQPQHF. CDR3 DNA sequence: TGTGCCAGCAGTGACCTGGGACAGGGTTATGGCAATCAGCCCCAGCATTTT.

The chain links TRBV4-1 to TRBJ2-5; 9 positions match TRBD1. Trimming cost V 0 bases and J 2 bases; bases outside gene matches: 16. This CDR3 contains 20 residues. Germline V gene data show CDR1 as MGHRA and CDR2 as YSYEKL. For the CDR3, the DNA is TGCGCCAGCAGCCAAGATACGCACCCGGGACAGGGCAACGGACAAGAGACCCAGTACTTC. It is translated as CASSQDTHPGQGNGQETQYF.

The CDR3 is CASSALGLAGGRETQYF. CDR3 DNA sequence: TGTGCCAGCAGCGCCCTGGGACTAGCGGGAGGGAGGGAGACCCAGTACTTC. This chain connects TRBV11-2 to TRBJ2-5; TRBD2 matches at 16 bases. The junction had 8 bases not matched to a gene; V was cut back by 5 bases and J by 5 bases. The CDR3 has 17 residues. Looked up from germline, CDR1 is SGHAT and CDR2 is FQNNGV.

The CDR3 protein is CASSDRGQGEKLFF. As DNA, the CDR3 is TGTGCCAGCTCTGACAGGGGGCAAGGTGAAAAACTGTTTTTT. The V call is TRBV18, the J call TRBJ1-4; 10 bases are shared with TRBD1. There are 14 residues in the CDR3. Germline V gives CDR1 KGHSH, CDR2 LQKENI. Unmatched junction bases numbered 5, after V lost 6 bases and J lost 7 bases.

The chain recombines TRBV6-5 with TRBJ1-5; 9 bases line up with TRBD1. Germline CDR1 and CDR2: MNHEY and SVGAGI. Trimming cost V 5 bases and J 1 base; bases outside gene matches: 3. The CDR3 has 15 amino acids. CDR3 DNA: TGTGCCAGCAGTAACAGGGGGCTGAGCAATCAGCCCCAGCATTTT. As protein: CASSNRGLSNQPQHF.

The V and J genes are TRBV5-6 and TRBJ2-3, with 7 bases identical to TRBD1. CDR1 and CDR2 from the germline V gene are SGHDT and YYEEEE. This CDR3 contains 17 residues. V trimming: 3 bases; J trimming: 4 bases; junction bases outside the gene matches: 14. In nucleotides, the CDR3 is TGTGCCAGCAGCTCCCCGGCAGACAGGGAACGGGCAGATACGCAGTATTTT. Translated: CASSSPADRERADTQYF.

J is TRBJ2-1 and V is TRBV28; 12 bases map to TRBD1. With V trimmed by 5 bases and J by 9 bases, 14 bases remained unmatched. This CDR3 region has 17 residues. The germline V gene has CDR1 MDHEN and CDR2 SYDVKM. DNA for the CDR3: TGTGCCAGCAGTCCCAATCCCGGGACAGGGGGCCGGACTGAGCAGTTCTTC. Encoded protein: CASSPNPGTGGRTEQFF.

The rearrangement joins TRBV19 to TRBJ1-4, with a weak D call TRBD1 (5 bases). Per the germline V gene, CDR1 is LNHDA and CDR2 is SQIVND (reference sequence). Trimming pared 3 bases from V and 0 bases from J, leaving 11 bases between. The length of the CDR3 is 16 residues. This CDR3 is CASSIGQGTTNEKLFF. The CDR3 DNA is TGTGCCAGTAGTATTGGGCAGGGCACAACTAATGAAAAACTGTTTTTT.

The chain recombines TRBV19 with TRBJ1-2, with D tentatively TRBD1 (6 bases). Deletions cut 4 bases from V and 8 bases from J, with 23 bases between. The CDR3 is made up of 16 amino acids. CDR1 and CDR2 from the germline V gene are LNHDA and SQIVND (reference sequence). CDR3: CASSKNTPTGPRGYTF. The DNA of the CDR3 is TGTGCCAGTAGTAAAAATACTCCAACAGGGCCTAGGGGCTACACCTTC.

The chain recombines TRBV10-2 with TRBJ2-7; possibly TRBD2 for D (7 bases). Germline values: CDR1 WSHSY, CDR2 SAAADI. With 0 bases removed from V and 6 bases from J, the gap between germline ends came to 9 bases. This CDR3 is built from 13 residues. The CDR3 protein is CASSESRGGEQYF. The DNA of the CDR3 is TGCGCCAGCAGTGAGTCGAGGGGGGGCGAGCAGTACTTC.

The chain employs TRBV12-5 and TRBJ1-2, with TRBD1 matching 10 bases. V lost 7 bases, J lost 7 bases, and 6 bases stayed unmatched. Germline V gene lookup returns CDR1 LGHNT and CDR2 FRNRAP. The CDR3 loop spans 13 amino acids. This CDR3 is CASARDRGLGYTF. The DNA for the CDR3 is TGTGCTAGTGCTAGGGACAGGGGACTTGGCTACACCTTC.

The chain recombines TRBV15 with TRBJ2-5, with 8 bases matching TRBD2. With V trimmed by 0 bases and J by 5 bases, 14 bases remained unmatched. The length of the CDR3 is 18 residues. The germline gives CDR1 LNHNV, CDR2 YYDKDF (reference sequence). The CDR3 DNA follows: TGTGCCACCAGCAGAGATGGGGGGAGCGGGGGAAGGCGGGAGACCCAGTACTTC. This translates into CATSRDGGSGGRRETQYF.

This sequence joins TRBV4-1 and TRBJ2-6; D possibly corresponds to TRBD1 (5 bases). Trimming took off 3 bases at V and 0 bases at J, with 9 bases between the two ends. Germline V gene lookup returns CDR1 MGHRA and CDR2 YSYEKL. CDR3 length: 16 residues. The CDR3 protein is CASSQGRGSGANVLTF. CDR3 nucleotides: TGCGCCAGCAGCCAGGGTAGGGGCTCTGGGGCCAACGTCCTGACTTTC.

The chain links TRBV11-2 to TRBJ1-1, with D unclear. The CDR3 is 13 residues long. The V end lost 4 bases, the J end lost 0 bases, and 6 bases lay between the germline ends. Germline V gene lookup returns CDR1 SGHAT and CDR2 FQNNGV. CDR3 in DNA: TGTGCCAGCAGCTCACAGTTGAACACTGAAGCTTTCTTT. This sequence encodes CASSSQLNTEAFF. The variable domain in full, with the rest retrieved from reference TRBV11-2 and TRBJ1-1, is EAGVAQSPRYKIIEKRQSVAFWCNPISGHATLYWYQQILGQGPKLLIQFQNNGVVDDSQLPKDRFSAERLKGVDSTLKIQPAKLEDSAVYLCASSSQLNTEAFFGQGTRLTVV.

This rearrangement joins TRBV6-5 to TRBJ2-7, with 8 bases lining up with TRBD2. CDR3 length equals 14 residues. Germline V gives CDR1 MNHEY, CDR2 SVGAGI. J lost 0 bases, V lost 5 bases, and 3 bases had no gene match. The DNA of the CDR3 is TGTGCCAGCAGTGTAAGCGGGAGCTCCTACGAGCAGTACTTC. Translation: CASSVSGSSYEQYF.

This clone appeared once. J is TRBJ2-5 and V is TRBV5-1; D perhaps matches TRBD1 (6 bases). Per germline, CDR1 SGHRS and CDR2 YFSETQ. The CDR3 extends over 13 amino acids. V lost 0 bases and J lost 6, with 9 bases in between. CDR3 residues: CASSLGQGQTQYF. CDR3 nucleotides: TGCGCCAGCAGCTTGGGGCAGGGGCAGACCCAGTACTTC.

For this clone: Different DNA sequences within this sample yield the same CDR3. The chain carries TRBV18 and TRBJ2-1; 10 bases are shared with TRBD2. Trimming cost V 3 bases and J 4 bases; bases outside gene matches: 3. Germline V lookup: CDR1 KGHSH, CDR2 LQKENI. CDR3 length equals 15 residues. CDR3 in DNA: TGTGCCAGCTCACCCCGGACTAGCGGTTACAATGAGCAGTTCTTC. Its protein is CASSPRTSGYNEQFF. The full variable domain, with the rest looked up from reference TRBV18 and TRBJ2-1, is NAGVMQNPRHLVRRRGQEARLRCSPMKGHSHVYWYRQLPEEGLKFMVYLQKENIIDESGMPKERFSAEFPKEGPSILRIQQVVRGDSAAYFCASSPRTSGYNEQFFGPGTRLTVL.

The V call is TRBV19, the J call TRBJ2-7, with TRBD2 matching 12 bases. Looked up from germline, CDR1 is LNHDA and CDR2 is SQIVND (reference sequence). This CDR3 has 16 residues. The ends lost 1 base at V and 4 bases at J; junction bases unmatched: 5. The DNA for the CDR3 is TGTGCCAGTAGTATAGTCTCGACTAGCGGGAGATACGAGCAGTACTTC. It translates to CASSIVSTSGRYEQYF.

This clone was counted only a few times. Different DNA sequences within this sample yield the same CDR3. The rearrangement links TRBV27 to TRBJ2-7; D gene ambiguous. The CDR3 runs 11 residues. V lost 2 bases and J 7 bases, leaving 6 bases between the germline ends. Germline V lookup: CDR1 MNHEY, CDR2 SMNVEV (reference sequence). CDR3 nucleotides: TGTGCCAGCAGTTTAGCAGGAGAGCAGTACTTC. Translation gives CASSLAGEQYF.

This sequence joins TRBV7-9 and TRBJ1-3; 10 positions match TRBD1. Looked up from germline, CDR1 is SEHNR and CDR2 is FQNEAQ (reference sequence). This CDR3 spans 16 amino acids. Losses at the gene ends were 5 bases for V and 3 bases for J; bases not matched to a gene: 7. The CDR3 reads CASSLGTGDFGNTIYF. CDR3 DNA sequence: TGTGCCAGCAGCCTAGGGACAGGGGATTTTGGAAACACCATATATTTT.

The gene calls are TRBV5-1 and TRBJ1-2; tentative D call: TRBD1 (5 bases). V was cut by 1 base and J by 8 bases, with 12 bases left in between. The CDR3 has 13 amino acids. Per germline, CDR1 SGHRS and CDR2 YFSETQ. CDR3 region: CASSLSQGGGYTF. The CDR3 nucleotides read TGCGCCAGCAGCTTGTCGCAGGGAGGAGGCTACACCTTC.

The genes are TRBV7-9 and TRBJ2-7; tentatively, D is TRBD2 (7 bases). V lost 5 bases, J lost 6 bases, and 20 bases lay in between. Germline V gene data show CDR1 as SEHNR and CDR2 as FQNEAQ (reference sequence). The CDR3 loop spans 15 amino acids. The CDR3 is CASSHGQPGGGEQYF. DNA for the CDR3: TGTGCCAGCAGCCATGGACAGCCTGGCGGGGGCGAGCAGTACTTC.